These 18 T cell receptor beta chains were sequenced from one sample in a study of T cell repertoires in cytomegalovirus infection. TCRdb ran MiXCR on the reads and lists one entry per CDR3 protein. This sample carries some 450,000 distinct CDR3 sequences, roughly 31% of them seen once, and the ten largest clones take roughly 13%. What was sequenced was PBMCs. All receptors derive from a human donor in good health (CMV status not recorded). Some clones in this sample may be carry-over from other donors' samples.

In its sample, this clonotype was seen a few times. The chain uses TRBV20-1 and TRBJ1-3; D may be TRBD1 (5 bases). Per germline, CDR1 DFQATT and CDR2 SNEGSKA (reference sequence). This CDR3 has 14 amino acids. The V and J ends lost 2 bases and 3 bases respectively, with 11 bases between them. The CDR3 here is CSARPGHSGNTIYF. The CDR3 nucleotides are TGCAGTGCTAGACCTGGACATAGTGGAAACACCATATATTTT.

Comment on this clonotype: A junction boundary mismatches the germline segment, possibly from a read error. This chain joins TRBV19 and TRBJ2-5; D ambiguous. This CDR3 contains 13 residues. From germline, CDR1 is LNHDA and CDR2 SQIVND (reference sequence). The CDR3 protein is CAISIDSQETQYF. The CDR3 bases are TGTGCCATTAGTATTGACTCCCAAGAGACCCAGTACTTC.

This clonotype has a count of ten or more. The chain is built from TRBV7-2 and TRBJ2-1; TRBD1 is a possible D gene (6 bases). Germline values: CDR1 SGHTA, CDR2 FQGNSA. V was clipped by 5 bases and J by 0 bases, with 14 bases between them. The CDR3 runs 16 residues. CDR3 bases: TGTGCCAGCAGCGCCAATCAGGGGCACTCCTACAATGAGCAGTTCTTC. It translates to CASSANQGHSYNEQFF.

Details on this clonotype: The conserved closing phenylalanine or tryptophan is absent in this CDR3, likely reflecting a read error. The gene calls are TRBV12-3 or TRBV12-4 and TRBJ1-5; 7 bases line up with TRBD1. Unmatched junction bases numbered 13, after V lost 2 bases and J lost 6 bases. This CDR3 comprises 17 residues. The CDR3 protein is CASSLRKETGRGQPQHL. CDR3 in DNA: TGTGCCAGCAGTTTAAGGAAGGAGACAGGGAGGGGTCAGCCCCAGCATTTG.

This clonotype appeared a few times. This rearrangement joins TRBV15 to TRBJ1-1, with a possible D match to TRBD1 (5 bases). The CDR3 has 17 residues. Trimming removed 1 base at V and 0 bases at J, with 15 bases between. CDR1 LNHNV and CDR2 YYDKDF come from the germline V gene (reference sequence). The chain's CDR3 is CATSRGVQAPLNTEAFF. The DNA for the CDR3 is TGTGCCACCAGCAGAGGTGTACAGGCCCCCTTGAACACTGAAGCTTTCTTT.

This clonotype was counted at least ten times. The chain employs TRBV6-2 or TRBV6-3 and TRBJ2-7; the D call may be TRBD1 or TRBD2 (5 bases each). The CDR3 length is 13 residues. V gave up 6 bases and J gave up 6 bases, with 15 bases separating them. Germline CDR1 and CDR2: MNHEY and SVGEGT. CDR3 nucleotide sequence: TGTGCCAGCAGAACGGGGCTACTGAGCGAGCAGTACTTC. Its protein product is CASRTGLLSEQYF.

The chain carries TRBV2 and TRBJ2-1; D remains ambiguous. V was trimmed by 7 bases and J by 0 bases, leaving 4 bases between them. This CDR3 is built from 12 residues. Germline assignment: CDR1 SNHLY and CDR2 FYNNEI. DNA for the CDR3: TGTGCCAGCATTAGCTCCTACAATGAGCAGTTCTTC. Amino acid sequence: CASISSYNEQFF.

The chain carries TRBV6-5 and TRBJ2-5; D is ambiguous. V lost 0 bases to trimming and J lost 5 bases, with 7 bases between them. Per the germline V gene, CDR1 is MNHEY and CDR2 is SVGAGI. The length of the CDR3 is 13 residues. CDR3 DNA sequence: TGTGCCAGCAGTTACTCGATGCGGGAGACCCAGTACTTC. Amino acid sequence: CASSYSMRETQYF.

This rearrangement joins TRBV19 to TRBJ1-1, with TRBD1 matching 10 bases. CDR3 size: 15 residues. CDR1 is LNHDA, CDR2 SQIVND, per germline (reference sequence). With V trimmed by 3 bases and J by 6 bases, 7 bases remained unmatched. CDR3 coding DNA: TGTGCCAGTAGTATCCGGACAGGGGGAGTTCCTGAAGCTTTCTTT. Encoded protein: CASSIRTGGVPEAFF. Filled out from reference TRBV19 and TRBJ1-1, the complete variable domain reads DGGITQSPKYLFRKEGQNVTLSCEQNLNHDAMYWYRQDPGQGLRLIYYSQIVNDFQKGDIAEGYSVSREKKESFPLTVTSAQKNPTAFYLCASSIRTGGVPEAFFGQGTRLTVV.

This clonotype came up many times. The chain links TRBV7-8 to TRBJ2-3, with TRBD2 matching over 9 bases. The germline V gene has CDR1 SGHVS and CDR2 FQNEAQ. V lost 5 bases and J lost 2; bases outside the gene matches: 8. The CDR3 has 16 residues. CDR3 coding DNA: TGTGCCAGCAGCGAATTAGCGGGGGTATTCACAGATACGCAGTATTTT. Translation: CASSELAGVFTDTQYF.

The chain uses TRBV4-1 and TRBJ2-1; 8 bases align to TRBD1. This CDR3 is built from 15 residues. V was clipped by 6 bases and J by 6 bases; unmatched bases: 10. Looked up from germline, CDR1 is MGHRA and CDR2 is YSYEKL. Written as DNA, the CDR3 is TGCGCCAGCAGACAGGATCCGACAGGGGTCAATGAGCAGTTCTTC. It yields the protein CASRQDPTGVNEQFF.

The sample holds many counts of this clonotype. This chain uses TRBV7-6 with TRBJ2-5; the match to TRBD1 covers 12 bases. CDR3 length: 18 residues. Unmatched junction bases numbered 12, after V lost 5 bases and J lost 2 bases. The germline V gene has CDR1 SGHVS and CDR2 FNYEAQ. CDR3 DNA sequence: TGTGCCAGCAGCCGCGGGACAGGGGGCCTCCTGTTGCAAGAGACCCAGTACTTC. Its protein product is CASSRGTGGLLLQETQYF.

This clonotype was detected only a few times. The chain couples TRBV20-1 to TRBJ2-1; 7 bases fit TRBD1. CDR1 DFQATT and CDR2 SNEGSKA come from the germline V gene (reference sequence). The CDR3 is made up of 14 amino acids. The J segment lost 5 bases and the V segment lost 3 bases, leaving 7 bases of the junction unmatched. The CDR3 coding sequence is TGCAGTGCTAGCGCAGGGGGTCGAAACAATGAGCAGTTCTTC. The encoded protein is CSASAGGRNNEQFF.

This clonotype has more than one count but fewer than ten. V usage is TRBV6-1 and J usage is TRBJ2-3, with TRBD2 matching over 10 bases. With 6 bases clipped from V and 5 bases from J, the junction kept 5 bases outside the gene matches. Germline CDR1 MNHNS, CDR2 SASEGT. The CDR3 sequence is 14 residues long. The CDR3 bases are TGTGCCAGCAGAACGGGACTAGCGCGAGATACGCAGTATTTT. Its protein product is CASRTGLARDTQYF.

V is TRBV5-6 and J is TRBJ2-7; D might be TRBD1 (6 bases). The germline V gene has CDR1 SGHDT and CDR2 YYEEEE. V lost 3 bases, J lost 7 bases, and 11 bases lay in between. The CDR3 runs to 12 residues. The CDR3 sequence is CASSSGTNEQYF. The CDR3 DNA reads TGTGCCAGCAGCTCCGGGACAAATGAGCAGTACTTC. Full variable domain (remainder filled in from reference TRBV5-6 and TRBJ2-7): DAGVTQSPTHLIKTRGQQVTLRCSPKSGHDTVSWYQQALGQGPQFIFQYYEEEERQRGNFPDRFSGHQFPNYSSELNVNALLLGDSALYLCASSSGTNEQYFGPGTRLTVT.

The table lists this clonotype with many counts. The rearrangement links TRBV28 to TRBJ1-4, with D perhaps matching TRBD1 (5 bases). This CDR3 spans 13 amino acids. V was trimmed by 5 bases and J by 6 bases, leaving 10 bases between them. CDR1 MDHEN and CDR2 SYDVKM come from the germline V gene. CDR3 region: CASSRTRHEKLFF. CDR3 DNA sequence: TGTGCCAGCAGTAGGACACGTCATGAAAAACTGTTTTTT.

In this sample, this clonotype turned up many times. The rearrangement uses TRBV11-2 and TRBJ2-7, with 10 bases aligning to TRBD1. The CDR3 extends over 14 amino acids. V gave up 7 bases and J gave up 0 bases; unmatched junction bases: 3. Germline V gene lookup returns CDR1 SGHAT and CDR2 FQNNGV. CDR3 amino acids: CASNGQGDSYEQYF. The CDR3 bases are TGTGCCAGCAACGGACAGGGGGACTCCTACGAGCAGTACTTC.

Many counts were recorded for this clonotype. The rearrangement joins TRBV11-2 to TRBJ2-1; 10 bases are a match to TRBD1. The CDR3 length is 18 residues. Trimming cost V 2 bases and J 8 bases; bases outside gene matches: 15. Germline-derived CDR1 and CDR2 are SGHAT and FQNNGV. CDR3: CASSLFLSGTGVSHEQFF. For the CDR3, the DNA is TGTGCCAGCAGCTTATTTTTAAGCGGGACAGGGGTCTCCCATGAGCAGTTCTTC.